This entry features one T cell receptor (beta chain) sequence. Original methodology: Nucleated cell number was recorded as an estimate derived from reference gene primer amplification. This table comes from immunoSEQ multiplex PCR, and its TCRdb copy is limited to in-frame clones, with some not included. V and J calls and clone size are given by that table; D and trimming were obtained from the DNA. The repertoire holds about 24,000 clones, with roughly 89% as singletons. The CDR3 consists of 14 residues. Trimming cost V 4 bases and J 5 bases, with 15 bases left between them. CDR1 is SNHLY and CDR2 is FYNNEI in the germline V gene. This entry belongs to a study of blood T cell repertoires in COVID-19. In the study overall: Material from acute and convalescent COVID-19 was sourced from the United States, Italy and Spain. In each case, the material was cDNA or gDNA derived from T cells, B-cell-depleted T cells, or PBMCs.

The clonotype originates from a human donor in a cohort sampled during active COVID-19. The sequenced sample was peripheral blood. The V call is TRBV2, the J call TRBJ2-7; tentative D call: TRBD1 (6 bases). This CDR3 reads CASSVIVTGDEQYF. As DNA, the CDR3 is TGTGCCAGCAGTGTAATAGTGACAGGCGACGAGCAGTACTTC.